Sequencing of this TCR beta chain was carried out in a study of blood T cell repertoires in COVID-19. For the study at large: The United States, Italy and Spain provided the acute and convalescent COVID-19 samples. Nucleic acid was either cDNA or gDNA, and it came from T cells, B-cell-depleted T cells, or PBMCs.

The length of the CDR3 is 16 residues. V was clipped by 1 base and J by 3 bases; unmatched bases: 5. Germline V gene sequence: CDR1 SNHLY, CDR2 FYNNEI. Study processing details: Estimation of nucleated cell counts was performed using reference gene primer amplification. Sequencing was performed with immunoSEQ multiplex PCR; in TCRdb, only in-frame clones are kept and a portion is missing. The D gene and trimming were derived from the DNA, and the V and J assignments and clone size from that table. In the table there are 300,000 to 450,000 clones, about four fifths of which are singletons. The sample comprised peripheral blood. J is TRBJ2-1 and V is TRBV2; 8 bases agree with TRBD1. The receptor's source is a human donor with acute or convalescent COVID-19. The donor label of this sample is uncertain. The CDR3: CASSEVDRVLYNEQFF. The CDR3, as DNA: TGTGCCAGCAGTGAAGTGGACAGGGTCCTCTACAATGAGCAGTTCTTC.